Listed below are T cell receptor beta chains from one sample, sequenced in a study of cytomegalovirus exposure and HLA in healthy donors. Clones were read by immunoSEQ multiplex PCR, and TCRdb kept only the in-frame ones, dropping some. The sample carries roughly 290,000 clones, 80% to 90% recorded once. The sequenced material came from PBMCs. The receptors here all came from a woman aged 18-29 years in good health and CMV-seronegative. The CDR3 runs from the conserved cysteine through the conserved F or W. A D gene is named only where the DNA matches it firmly. Only part of the rows carry a size: once, few, many, or a class if the clone is expanded.

V: TRBV19; length: 15; size: -; J: TRBJ1-1; D: TRBD1; CDR3: CASSIRRQGITEAFF; DNA: TGTGCCAGTAGTATTAGGAGACAGGGAATCACTGAAGCTTTCTTT
V: TRBV12-5; length: 13; size: -; J: TRBJ2-2; D: -; CDR3: CASGLVYTGELFF; DNA: TGTGCTAGTGGTTTGGTATATACCGGGGAGCTGTTTTTT
V: TRBV9; length: 15; size: -; J: TRBJ1-3; D: TRBD1; CDR3: CASSGRQGSGNTIYF; DNA: TGTGCCAGCAGCGGAAGACAGGGATCTGGAAACACCATATATTTT
V: TRBV7-7; length: 13; size: once; J: TRBJ1-1; D: -; CDR3: CASSLERNTEAFF; DNA: TGTGCCAGCAGCTTAGAGCGGAACACTGAAGCTTTCTTT
V: TRBV5-5; length: 14; size: few; J: TRBJ1-1; D: -; CDR3: CASSLVQGKTEAFF; DNA: TGTGCCAGCAGCTTGGTGCAGGGGAAAACTGAAGCTTTCTTT
V: TRBV12-5; length: 14; size: -; J: TRBJ1-4; D: TRBD1; CDR3: CASRVETGDEKLFF; DNA: TGTGCTAGCCGTGTGGAGACAGGGGATGAAAAACTGTTTTTT
V: TRBV2; length: 14; size: few; J: TRBJ2-2; D: TRBD1; CDR3: CASSQGTGAGELFF; DNA: TGTGCCAGCAGTCAAGGGACAGGGGCAGGGGAGCTGTTTTTT
V: TRBV6-5; length: 16; size: -; J: TRBJ2-7; D: TRBD1; CDR3: CASSYTSTGSFYEQYF; DNA: TGTGCCAGCAGTTACACATCGACAGGGAGTTTTTACGAGCAGTACTTC
V: TRBV19; length: 15; size: -; J: TRBJ1-2; D: -; CDR3: CASSIDWTASYGYTF; DNA: TGTGCCAGTAGTATAGACTGGACAGCGTCCTATGGCTACACCTTC
V: TRBV30; length: 15; size: -; J: TRBJ1-1; D: TRBD1; CDR3: CAWQNRGFGYTEAFF; DNA: TGTGCCTGGCAAAACAGGGGATTCGGGTACACTGAAGCTTTCTTT
V: TRBV9; length: 13; size: -; J: TRBJ1-2; D: -; CDR3: CASSVVSSYGYTF; DNA: TGTGCCAGCAGCGTAGTATCCTCCTATGGCTACACCTTC
V: TRBV5-1; length: 16; size: few; J: TRBJ2-3; D: TRBD1; CDR3: CASSSTGDRSTDTQYF; DNA: TGCGCCAGCAGCTCGACAGGGGACAGGAGCACAGATACGCAGTATTTT
V: TRBV30; length: 11; size: -; J: TRBJ2-7; D: -; CDR3: CAWTHQDEQYF; DNA: TGTGCCTGGACCCACCAGGACGAGCAGTACTTC
V: TRBV7-9; length: 15; size: -; J: TRBJ2-3; D: -; CDR3: CASSLGPSSTDTQYF; DNA: TGTGCCAGCAGCCTGGGGCCTTCTAGCACAGATACGCAGTATTTT
V: TRBV10-3; length: 17; size: -; J: TRBJ2-2; D: TRBD2; CDR3: CAIRTHSGGPNTGELFF; DNA: TGTGCCATCAGGACCCATAGCGGGGGCCCTAACACCGGGGAGCTGTTTTTT
V: TRBV2; length: 16; size: -; J: TRBJ1-6; D: -; CDR3: CASSEWAPSYNSPLHF; DNA: TGTGCCAGCAGTGAGTGGGCCCCCTCCTATAATTCACCCCTCCACTTT
V: TRBV25-1; length: 15; size: -; J: TRBJ1-4; D: -; CDR3: CASSETVREDEKLFF; DNA: TGTGCCAGCAGTGAAACTGTCCGCGAAGATGAAAAACTGTTTTTT
V: TRBV7-2; length: 15; size: -; J: TRBJ2-1; D: -; CDR3: CASSLVGLYPNEQFF; DNA: TGTGCCAGCAGCTTAGTGGGGCTTTACCCCAATGAGCAGTTCTTC
V: TRBV5-6; length: 15; size: -; J: TRBJ1-1; D: TRBD1; CDR3: CASSYRRTGGTEAFF; DNA: TGTGCCAGCAGCTACAGACGGACAGGTGGCACTGAAGCTTTCTTT
V: TRBV9; length: 12; size: -; J: TRBJ1-2; D: -; CDR3: CASSADSYGYTF; DNA: TGTGCCAGCAGCGCGGACAGCTATGGCTACACCTTC